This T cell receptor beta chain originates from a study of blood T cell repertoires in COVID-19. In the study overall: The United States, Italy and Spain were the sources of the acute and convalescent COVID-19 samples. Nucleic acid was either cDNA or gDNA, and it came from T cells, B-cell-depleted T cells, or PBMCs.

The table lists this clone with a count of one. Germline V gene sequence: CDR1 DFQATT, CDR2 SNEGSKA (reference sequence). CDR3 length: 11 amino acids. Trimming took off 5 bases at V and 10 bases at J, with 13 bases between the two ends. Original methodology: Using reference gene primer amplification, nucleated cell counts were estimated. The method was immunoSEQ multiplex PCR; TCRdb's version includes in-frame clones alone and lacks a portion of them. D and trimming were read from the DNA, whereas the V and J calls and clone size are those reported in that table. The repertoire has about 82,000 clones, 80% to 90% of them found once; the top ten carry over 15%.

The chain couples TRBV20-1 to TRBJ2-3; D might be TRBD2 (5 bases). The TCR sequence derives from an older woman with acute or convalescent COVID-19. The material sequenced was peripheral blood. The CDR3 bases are TGCAGTGCTTCCCGACTATATGCGCAGTATTTT. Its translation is CSASRLYAQYF.